This TCR beta chain was obtained from a study of molecular identifiers for immune sequencing clone quantification. Methods described previously were used for bulk TCR libraries, and listed TCR primers were applied. MiXCR was run by TCRdb on the PCR reads, yielding one entry per CDR3 protein. The sample lists more than 450,000 distinct CDR3 sequences, around 21% seen once, with approximately 0.8% in the top ten. Per germline, CDR1 SGHKS and CDR2 YYEKEE (reference sequence). This CDR3 has 13 amino acids. J was trimmed by 6 bases and V by 6 bases; bases with no gene match: 8. This receptor was taken from a human donor in good health. Some libraries in this study had Jurkat cell RNA spiked in. V is TRBV5-5 and J is TRBJ2-7, with 8 bases fitting TRBD2. Sequenced input: naive CD8+ T cells from blood, with Jurkat cell RNA spiked in. Subset given: FACS-sorted CD8+CD4-CCR7+CD45RA+ naive T cells. The DNA for the CDR3 is TGTGCCAGCAAGGCAGGACTAGCAGTCGAGCAGTACTTC. Its translation: CASKAGLAVEQYF.